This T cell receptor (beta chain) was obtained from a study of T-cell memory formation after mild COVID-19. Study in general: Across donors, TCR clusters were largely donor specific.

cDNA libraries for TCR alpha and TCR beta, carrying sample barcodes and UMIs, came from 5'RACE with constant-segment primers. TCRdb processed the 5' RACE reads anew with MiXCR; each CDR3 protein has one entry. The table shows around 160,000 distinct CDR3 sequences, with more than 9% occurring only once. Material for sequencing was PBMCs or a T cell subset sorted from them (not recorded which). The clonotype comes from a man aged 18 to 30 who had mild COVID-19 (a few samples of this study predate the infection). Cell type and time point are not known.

CDR3 sequence: CAISEWDRGYGYTF. In DNA form, the CDR3 reads TGTGCCATCAGTGAGTGGGACAGAGGGTATGGCTACACCTTC. The chain joins TRBV10-3 to TRBJ1-2; 7 bases are a match to TRBD1. This CDR3 is built from 14 residues. V was clipped by 1 base and J by 5 bases; unmatched bases: 4. Per germline, CDR1 ENHRY and CDR2 SYGVKD.